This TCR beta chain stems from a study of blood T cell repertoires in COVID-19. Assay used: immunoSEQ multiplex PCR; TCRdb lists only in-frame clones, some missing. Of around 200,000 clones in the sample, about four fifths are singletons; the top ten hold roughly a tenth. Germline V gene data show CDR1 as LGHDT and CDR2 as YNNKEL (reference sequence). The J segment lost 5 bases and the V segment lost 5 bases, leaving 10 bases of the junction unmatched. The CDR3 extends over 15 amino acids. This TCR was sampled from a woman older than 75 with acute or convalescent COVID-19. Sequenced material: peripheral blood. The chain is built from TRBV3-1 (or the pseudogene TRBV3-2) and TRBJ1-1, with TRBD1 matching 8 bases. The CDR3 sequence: CASSTRTGLGTEAFF. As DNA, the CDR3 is TGTGCCAGCAGCACTCGGACAGGGTTGGGGACTGAAGCTTTCTTT.